The sample holds many counts of the clone carrying this T cell receptor (beta chain). The CDR3 has 13 amino acids. Germline CDR1 reads MNHEY; CDR2 reads SVGAGI. After removal of 8 bases from V and 5 bases from J, the junction contained 6 bases not matched to a gene. Each CDR3 protein is one row after TCRdb ran MiXCR on the 5' RACE reads. The table has around 300,000 distinct CDR3 sequences, around 4.5% seen once; the top ten hold just under 20%. The data derive from a study of T cells after yellow fever vaccination. The chain recombines TRBV6-5 with TRBJ1-1; 9 nucleotides align to TRBD1. The specimen comprised PBMCs, sampled 15 days after the yellow fever booster vaccination. This TCR came from a man between 18 and 29 years old who received the YFV17D yellow fever vaccine. The CDR3 loop reads CASFGQGRTEAFF. The CDR3 bases are TGTGCCAGCTTTGGACAGGGGCGGACTGAAGCTTTCTTT.